These T cell receptor beta chains were read from a single sample in a study of blood T cell repertoires in COVID-19. The protocol was immunoSEQ multiplex PCR, while the TCRdb copy is restricted to in-frame clones and leaves out a portion. Of 250,000 to 350,000 clones listed, 80% to 90% are singletons. What was sequenced was PBMCs or T cells enriched from blood (not recorded which). These receptors all stem from a woman under 40 who had recovered from COVID-19. Each CDR3 is given with its conserved first and last residue. D genes are given only for firm matches. Expanded clones get a size class; other rows say once, few or many, or leave the size out.

D gene: NA; V gene: TRBV5-1; J gene: TRBJ2-5; clone size: NA; CDR3 DNA: TGCGCCAGCAGCTTGGCGCAGGCCCAAGAGACCCAGTACTTC; CDR3 protein: CASSLAQAQETQYF
D gene: TRBD1; V gene: TRBV5-1; J gene: TRBJ1-2; clone size: once; CDR3 DNA: TGCGCCAGCAGATCACTACCGGGACAGGGGGGGAATGGCTACACCTTC; CDR3 protein: CASRSLPGQGGNGYTF
D gene: NA; V gene: TRBV5-1; J gene: TRBJ1-4; clone size: few; CDR3 DNA: TGCGCCAGCAGCTCTAACACAGCAACTAATGAAAAACTGTTTTTT; CDR3 protein: CASSSNTATNEKLFF
D gene: TRBD1; V gene: TRBV9; J gene: TRBJ1-2; clone size: NA; CDR3 DNA: TGTGCCAGCAGCGTAGGCAGGGGGCCGGTCGAGTTTGGCTACACCTTC; CDR3 protein: CASSVGRGPVEFGYTF
D gene: NA; V gene: TRBV7-6; J gene: TRBJ2-1; clone size: NA; CDR3 DNA: TGTGCCAGCAGCTTATCCAGGGGAAGCTACAATGAGCAGTTCTTC; CDR3 protein: CASSLSRGSYNEQFF
D gene: NA; V gene: TRBV3-1/TRBV3-2; J gene: TRBJ1-2; clone size: NA; CDR3 DNA: TGTGCCAGCAGCCAGAGACAGTTGGGTGGTGGCTACACCTTC; CDR3 protein: CASSQRQLGGGYTF
D gene: NA; V gene: TRBV6-5; J gene: TRBJ2-3; clone size: NA; CDR3 DNA: TGTGCCAGCAGTTACCACCCCCCGGACAGCAATACGCAGTATTTT; CDR3 protein: CASSYHPPDSNTQYF
D gene: NA; V gene: TRBV6-1; J gene: TRBJ1-6; clone size: NA; CDR3 DNA: TGTGCCAGCAGTGAGGGCTTCGGCAGGAACTCCTATAATTCACCCCTCCACTTT; CDR3 protein: CASSEGFGRNSYNSPLHF
D gene: TRBD1; V gene: TRBV6-5; J gene: TRBJ2-1; clone size: NA; CDR3 DNA: TGTGCCAGCCGCGACCGGGACAGGGGGCAAAATGAGCAGTTCTTC; CDR3 protein: CASRDRDRGQNEQFF
D gene: NA; V gene: TRBV9; J gene: TRBJ2-1; clone size: NA; CDR3 DNA: TGTGCCAGCAGCCCTACCGGAGATTCCTACAATGAGCAGTTCTTC; CDR3 protein: CASSPTGDSYNEQFF
D gene: TRBD1; V gene: TRBV6-1; J gene: TRBJ1-5; clone size: NA; CDR3 DNA: TGTGCCAGCAGTGAAGTATTCCGGGACAGGGGGTCCAATCAGCCCCAGCATTTT; CDR3 protein: CASSEVFRDRGSNQPQHF
D gene: TRBD1; V gene: TRBV6-1; J gene: TRBJ1-2; clone size: NA; CDR3 DNA: TGTGCCAGCAGTGACCCAGGGGGCTCTGGCTACACCTTC; CDR3 protein: CASSDPGGSGYTF
D gene: NA; V gene: TRBV6-5; J gene: TRBJ1-2; clone size: NA; CDR3 DNA: TGTGCCAGCAGTATCCGGGACACTAACTATGGCTACACCTTC; CDR3 protein: CASSIRDTNYGYTF
D gene: TRBD2; V gene: TRBV9; J gene: TRBJ2-7; clone size: NA; CDR3 DNA: TGTGCCAGCAGCGTAGGTTCTAGCGGCTACGAGCAGTACTTC; CDR3 protein: CASSVGSSGYEQYF
D gene: NA; V gene: TRBV21-1; J gene: TRBJ2-3; clone size: NA; CDR3 DNA: TGTGCCAGCAGCAAAAGACAGGGGAGCACAGATACGCAGTATTTT; CDR3 protein: CASSKRQGSTDTQYF
D gene: TRBD1; V gene: TRBV6-5; J gene: TRBJ1-2; clone size: NA; CDR3 DNA: TGTGCCAGCAGTTCCTTGACAGGGCGGAGCTATGGCTACACCTTC; CDR3 protein: CASSSLTGRSYGYTF
D gene: NA; V gene: TRBV28; J gene: TRBJ2-5; clone size: once; CDR3 DNA: TGTGCCAGCCGCCGCGACTCTCAAGAGACCCAGTACTTC; CDR3 protein: CASRRDSQETQYF
D gene: TRBD2; V gene: TRBV5-6; J gene: TRBJ2-7; clone size: once; CDR3 DNA: TGTGCCAGCAGCTTGGCCGGGACTAGCGGAATCTACGAGCAGTACTTC; CDR3 protein: CASSLAGTSGIYEQYF
D gene: TRBD1; V gene: TRBV29-1; J gene: TRBJ1-2; clone size: once; CDR3 DNA: TGCAGCGTTGAGGCGGGACAGTTGGGCTATGGCTACACCTTC; CDR3 protein: CSVEAGQLGYGYTF
D gene: TRBD1; V gene: TRBV2; J gene: TRBJ1-6; clone size: few; CDR3 DNA: TGTGCCAGCAGTCGACAGGGCCCACGTGGCTCCTATAATTCACCCCTCCACTTT; CDR3 protein: CASSRQGPRGSYNSPLHF
D gene: TRBD1; V gene: TRBV19; J gene: TRBJ1-1; clone size: NA; CDR3 DNA: TGTGCCAGTATCCTCCGCCCCGGGACAGCTAACACTGAAGCTTTCTTT; CDR3 protein: CASILRPGTANTEAFF
D gene: NA; V gene: TRBV6-5; J gene: TRBJ1-5; clone size: NA; CDR3 DNA: TGTGCCAGTCACCCGACGGGTCAGCCCCAGCATTTT; CDR3 protein: CASHPTGQPQHF
D gene: NA; V gene: TRBV9; J gene: TRBJ2-5; clone size: NA; CDR3 DNA: TGTGCCAGCAGCGTAGGAGGGACTCCTAAAGAGACCCAGTACTTC; CDR3 protein: CASSVGGTPKETQYF
D gene: NA; V gene: TRBV2; J gene: TRBJ2-7; clone size: NA; CDR3 DNA: TGTGCCAGCAGTCCCCGCCCTAGGTACGAGCAGTACTTC; CDR3 protein: CASSPRPRYEQYF
D gene: TRBD2; V gene: TRBV27; J gene: TRBJ2-1; clone size: NA; CDR3 DNA: TGTGCCAGCAGTTCCCACGTACTAGCGGGGGAAAATGAGCAGTTCTTC; CDR3 protein: CASSSHVLAGENEQFF
D gene: NA; V gene: TRBV9; J gene: TRBJ2-3; clone size: once; CDR3 DNA: TGTGCCAGCAGCGTAGCTGAACTAGGGGGGCAGTATTTT; CDR3 protein: CASSVAELGGQYF
D gene: NA; V gene: TRBV7-6; J gene: TRBJ2-2; clone size: NA; CDR3 DNA: TGTGCCAGCAGCTCAGGAGGGTACACCGGGGAGCTGTTTTTT; CDR3 protein: CASSSGGYTGELFF
D gene: TRBD2; V gene: TRBV7-2; J gene: TRBJ2-5; clone size: NA; CDR3 DNA: TGTGCCAGCAGCTTAGCAGCGGGGGGCGGTCAAGAGACCCAGTACTTC; CDR3 protein: CASSLAAGGGQETQYF
D gene: TRBD2; V gene: TRBV9; J gene: TRBJ2-1; clone size: few; CDR3 DNA: TGTGCCAGCAGCAGAGGGACTAGCGGGGGGGGGAGGTACAATGAGCAGTTCTTC; CDR3 protein: CASSRGTSGGGRYNEQFF
D gene: NA; V gene: TRBV5-1; J gene: TRBJ1-1; clone size: NA; CDR3 DNA: TGCGCCAGCAGCGGGGGAGGGATGAACACTGAAGCTTTCTTT; CDR3 protein: CASSGGGMNTEAFF
D gene: NA; V gene: TRBV5-6; J gene: TRBJ2-7; clone size: NA; CDR3 DNA: TGTGCCAGCAGCTTGGCAGGTAGCTCCTACGAGCAGTACTTC; CDR3 protein: CASSLAGSSYEQYF
D gene: TRBD2; V gene: TRBV4-2; J gene: TRBJ2-7; clone size: NA; CDR3 DNA: TGTGCCAGCAGCCAAGATCTAGCGGGGGGGTACGAGCAGTACTTC; CDR3 protein: CASSQDLAGGYEQYF
D gene: TRBD1; V gene: TRBV28; J gene: TRBJ1-1; clone size: NA; CDR3 DNA: TGTGCCAGCAGTTTATGGGCAGGGGGCCCCACTGAAGCTTTCTTT; CDR3 protein: CASSLWAGGPTEAFF
D gene: TRBD1; V gene: TRBV7-8; J gene: TRBJ2-3; clone size: NA; CDR3 DNA: TGTGCCAGCAGCTTCTCACAGGACAGGGTCACAGATACGCAGTATTTT; CDR3 protein: CASSFSQDRVTDTQYF
D gene: TRBD1; V gene: TRBV12-5; J gene: TRBJ1-1; clone size: NA; CDR3 DNA: TGTGCTAGTGGTTTGGACCAGACAGGGCGCGAGAACACTGAAGCTTTCTTT; CDR3 protein: CASGLDQTGRENTEAFF
D gene: TRBD1; V gene: TRBV7-9; J gene: TRBJ1-4; clone size: NA; CDR3 DNA: TGTGCCAGCAGCACAACATCACAGGGGACTAATGAAAAACTGTTTTTT; CDR3 protein: CASSTTSQGTNEKLFF
D gene: NA; V gene: TRBV28; J gene: TRBJ1-4; clone size: NA; CDR3 DNA: TGTGCCAGCAGTTTATGGCCGAGTATTAATGAAAAACTGTTTTTT; CDR3 protein: CASSLWPSINEKLFF
D gene: TRBD1; V gene: TRBV7-2; J gene: TRBJ2-2; clone size: NA; CDR3 DNA: TGTGCCAGCAGCGACCCAGGGGGCGCCAGCACCGGGGAGCTGTTTTTT; CDR3 protein: CASSDPGGASTGELFF
D gene: NA; V gene: TRBV6-5; J gene: TRBJ2-2; clone size: NA; CDR3 DNA: TGTGCCAGCAGTTCCCAGTCGGGAACCGGGGAGCTGTTTTTT; CDR3 protein: CASSSQSGTGELFF
D gene: TRBD1; V gene: TRBV11-2; J gene: TRBJ1-4; clone size: NA; CDR3 DNA: TGTGCCAGCAGCCTCGGGACAGGTTTTGAAAAACTGTTTTTT; CDR3 protein: CASSLGTGFEKLFF
D gene: NA; V gene: TRBV25-1; J gene: TRBJ2-1; clone size: NA; CDR3 DNA: TGTGCCAGCAGTTTTAGTAGAACAGGGTACAATGAGCAGTTCTTC; CDR3 protein: CASSFSRTGYNEQFF
D gene: NA; V gene: TRBV4-2; J gene: TRBJ1-6; clone size: NA; CDR3 DNA: TGTGCCAGCAGCCGAACCGCCTGGGGAGGCGGTAATTCACCCCTCCACTTT; CDR3 protein: CASSRTAWGGGNSPLHF
D gene: TRBD1; V gene: TRBV7-9; J gene: TRBJ1-4; clone size: NA; CDR3 DNA: TGTGCCAGCAGCGCCATAGGGACAGCTAATGAAAAACTGTTTTTT; CDR3 protein: CASSAIGTANEKLFF
D gene: NA; V gene: TRBV27; J gene: TRBJ1-2; clone size: NA; CDR3 DNA: TGTGCCAGCAGTTTATACTCTCTCCGGACAGATGGCGATATCTATGGCTACACCTTC; CDR3 protein: CASSLYSLRTDGDIYGYTF
D gene: NA; V gene: TRBV14; J gene: TRBJ2-7; clone size: NA; CDR3 DNA: TGTGCCAGCAGCCAAGGTAACTACGAGCAGTACTTC; CDR3 protein: CASSQGNYEQYF